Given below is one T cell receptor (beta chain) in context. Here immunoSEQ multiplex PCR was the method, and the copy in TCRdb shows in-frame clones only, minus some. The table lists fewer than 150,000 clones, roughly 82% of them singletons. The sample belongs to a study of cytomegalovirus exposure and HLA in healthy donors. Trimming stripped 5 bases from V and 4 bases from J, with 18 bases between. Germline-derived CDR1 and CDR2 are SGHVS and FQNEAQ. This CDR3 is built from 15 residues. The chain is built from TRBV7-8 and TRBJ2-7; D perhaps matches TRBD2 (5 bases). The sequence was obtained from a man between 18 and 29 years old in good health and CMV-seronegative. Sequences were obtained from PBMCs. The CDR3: CASSQANYAGYEQYF. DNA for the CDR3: TGTGCCAGCAGCCAAGCCAACTATGCGGGTTACGAGCAGTACTTC.